Listed here is a single T cell receptor (beta chain). Clones were read by immunoSEQ multiplex PCR, and TCRdb kept only the in-frame ones, dropping some. The sample holds roughly 120,000 clones; 60% to 85% are singletons and the top ten take 4% to 5.5%. Germline V lookup: CDR1 SGHAT, CDR2 FQNNGV. This CDR3 region has 15 residues. V was pared by 5 bases and J by 2 bases, with 6 bases of the junction left unmatched. This entry comes from a study of blood T cell repertoires in COVID-19. Sequenced material: peripheral blood. This sequence originates from a human donor in a cohort sampled during active or convalescent COVID-19. The chain employs TRBV11-2 and TRBJ2-3; 8 nucleotides align to TRBD2. The CDR3 loop is CASSIAGGITDTQYF. The CDR3 nucleotides are TGTGCCAGCAGCATCGCGGGGGGAATCACAGATACGCAGTATTTT.